This TCR beta chain was sequenced during a study of T cell changes during pregnancy in multiple sclerosis. Some clones are missing from TCRdb's copy, which holds only in-frame ones; the method was immunoSEQ multiplex PCR. Among around 86,000 clones listed, 90% to 95% were seen once. Trimming removed 8 bases from V and 1 base from J, with 16 bases in between. Germline values: CDR1 SGHRS, CDR2 YFSETQ. There are 14 residues in the CDR3. This clone was detected only a few times. The clonotype originates from a female donor with multiple sclerosis, enrolled in a pregnancy study. The genes are TRBV5-1 and TRBJ2-7; maybe TRBD2 (6 bases). The sequencing used peripheral blood, collected in the first trimester of pregnancy. The CDR3 loop reads CASRLVASSYEQYF. The CDR3 nucleotides are TGCGCCAGTCGACTAGTCGCTAGTTCCTACGAGCAGTACTTC.